The 9 T cell receptor beta chains presented below share a single source sample, sequenced in a study of lymphopenia after photon versus proton radiotherapy. The table came from immunoSEQ multiplex PCR; TCRdb's copy has only in-frame clones and leaves some out. The sample contains tens of thousands of clones, 65% to 85% of which appear only once. The starting material was peripheral blood, obtained from a patient treated with proton-based radiotherapy. The receptors were gathered from a man in his sixties with pancreatic cancer.

This clone was counted a single time. The rearrangement links TRBV7-8 to TRBJ2-7; 11 bases match TRBD1. CDR1 is SGHVS, CDR2 FQNEAQ, per germline. The CDR3 is 15 residues long. V lost 5 bases to trimming and J lost 2 bases; unmatched junction nucleotides: 5. CDR3 residues: CASSRGTGGTYEQYF. CDR3 in DNA: TGTGCCAGCAGCCGCGGGACAGGGGGGACCTACGAGCAGTACTTC.

The V gene is TRBV6-6, the J gene TRBJ1-2; TRBD1 aligns across 7 bases. The V and J ends lost 2 bases and 4 bases, in that order; junction bases with no gene match: 4. Germline V gene lookup returns CDR1 MNHNY and CDR2 SVGAGI (reference sequence). The length of the CDR3 is 14 residues. The DNA of the CDR3 is TGTGCCAGCAGTTACCCCCACAGGGGCTATGGCTACACCTTC. Its protein is CASSYPHRGYGYTF.

The chain is built from TRBV5-1 and TRBJ2-7; 14 positions agree with TRBD2. From germline, CDR1 is SGHRS and CDR2 YFSETQ. The V gene end was trimmed by 4 bases and the J gene end by 5 bases; junction bases not matched to a gene: 5. The CDR3 length is 15 residues. CDR3 protein: CASSPGTSGSDEQYF. CDR3 nucleotide sequence: TGCGCCAGCAGCCCCGGGACTAGCGGGAGCGACGAGCAGTACTTC. The variable domain in full, completed from reference TRBV5-1 and TRBJ2-7, reads KAGVTQTPRYLIKTRGQQVTLSCSPISGHRSVSWYQQTPGQGLQFLFEYFSETQRNKGNFPGRFSGRQFSNSRSEMNVSTLELGDSALYLCASSPGTSGSDEQYFGPGTRLTVT.

The sample holds a few counts of this clone. The CDR3 loop is CASSLIGTGGPDTQYF. CDR3 coding DNA: TGTGCCAGCAGCTTAATCGGAACGGGGGGCCCAGATACGCAGTATTTT. The chain recombines TRBV7-6 with TRBJ2-3; TRBD2 might be the D (7 bases). CDR3 length equals 16 residues. Germline-derived CDR1 and CDR2 are SGHVS and FNYEAQ. Deletions cut 2 bases from V and 4 bases from J, with 16 bases between.

This CDR3 reads CASSSPYRDYTF. The CDR3 nucleotides read TGTGCCAGCAGTTCCCCTTACCGCGACTACACCTTC. The rearrangement joins TRBV28 to TRBJ1-2; D unclear. V was shortened by 4 bases and J by 10 bases, with 13 bases between the two germline ends. This CDR3 is built from 12 residues. Germline-derived CDR1 and CDR2 are MDHEN and SYDVKM.

The rearrangement joins TRBV5-1 to TRBJ1-2; 7 nucleotides line up with TRBD1. The CDR3 runs 14 residues. The V segment lost 2 bases and the J segment 8 bases; nucleotides outside the gene matches: 9. CDR1 and CDR2 (germline): SGHRS, YFSETQ. The CDR3 region has the DNA TGCGCCAGCAGCTTAGGACAGGCCTTGGCCGGCTACACCTTC. As protein: CASSLGQALAGYTF.

This rearrangement joins TRBV5-1 to TRBJ2-7; D possibly corresponds to TRBD1 (7 bases). Looked up from germline, CDR1 is SGHRS and CDR2 is YFSETQ. Between the trimmed V and J ends, which lost 0 bases and 7 bases, there was a span of 11 bases. The CDR3 totals 13 residues. The CDR3 nucleotides read TGCGCCAGCAGCTTGGAGGGGGCGGGGGAGCAGTACTTC. It is translated as CASSLEGAGEQYF. The full variable domain, rest sourced from reference TRBV5-1 and TRBJ2-7, is KAGVTQTPRYLIKTRGQQVTLSCSPISGHRSVSWYQQTPGQGLQFLFEYFSETQRNKGNFPGRFSGRQFSNSRSEMNVSTLELGDSALYLCASSLEGAGEQYFGPGTRLTVT.

The rearrangement links TRBV5-1 to TRBJ2-7; 7 bases match TRBD1. Germline V gene data show CDR1 as SGHRS and CDR2 as YFSETQ. The CDR3 extends over 15 amino acids. The V segment lost 0 bases and the J segment 3 bases; nucleotides outside the gene matches: 6. The CDR3 DNA reads TGCGCCAGCAGCTTGGCTGTCAGGGGGAACTACGAGCAGTACTTC. Its translation: CASSLAVRGNYEQYF. The variable domain in full, with the rest retrieved from reference TRBV5-1 and TRBJ2-7, is KAGVTQTPRYLIKTRGQQVTLSCSPISGHRSVSWYQQTPGQGLQFLFEYFSETQRNKGNFPGRFSGRQFSNSRSEMNVSTLELGDSALYLCASSLAVRGNYEQYFGPGTRLTVT.

This chain joins TRBV14 and TRBJ2-5; 10 bases fit TRBD1. The CDR3 runs 16 residues. V lost 3 bases, J lost 2 bases, and 6 bases stayed unmatched. Germline V gene sequence: CDR1 SGHDN, CDR2 FVKESK. This CDR3 reads CASSHRQGAHQETQYF. As DNA, the CDR3 is TGTGCCAGCAGCCACCGACAGGGGGCGCATCAAGAGACCCAGTACTTC.